These 28 T cell receptor beta chains came from one sample sequenced in a study of blood T cell repertoires in COVID-19. Only in-frame clones appear in the TCRdb table, and some are missing; sequencing was by immunoSEQ multiplex PCR. There are approximately 140,000 clones in the sample; 84% occur only once, and approximately 9% lies in the top ten. The sequenced sample was peripheral blood. These receptors all come from a woman of 80 years or more in a cohort sampled during active or convalescent COVID-19.

The chain employs TRBV27 and TRBJ1-2; TRBD1 matches at 10 bases. CDR1 and CDR2 (germline): MNHEY, SMNVEV (reference sequence). The junction had 15 bases not matched to a gene; V was cut back by 6 bases and J by 5 bases. The CDR3 has 17 amino acids. This CDR3 reads CASRARQGANLGYGYTF. CDR3 sequence (DNA): TGTGCCAGCAGGGCTAGACAGGGGGCGAATCTTGGGTATGGCTACACCTTC.

This chain uses TRBV15 with TRBJ1-6; D is possibly TRBD1 (5 bases). Per germline, CDR1 LNHNV and CDR2 YYDKDF (reference sequence). The CDR3 is 15 residues long. Trimming stripped 0 bases from V and 10 bases from J, with 13 bases between. CDR3 amino acids: CATSRDPGGGSPLHF. In DNA form, the CDR3 reads TGTGCCACCAGCAGAGATCCTGGGGGGGGGTCACCCCTCCACTTT.

This clone was seen once. This chain links TRBV19 with TRBJ1-1, with 7 nucleotides matching TRBD1. V lost 5 bases and J lost 7; bases outside the gene matches: 4. Germline assignment: CDR1 LNHDA and CDR2 SQIVND (reference sequence). This CDR3 contains 12 residues. In DNA form, the CDR3 reads TGTGCCAGTAGTCACCGGGACAGTGAAGCTTTCTTT. This encodes CASSHRDSEAFF.

The genes are TRBV19 and TRBJ1-5, with a weak D call TRBD1 (6 bases). CDR1 LNHDA and CDR2 SQIVND come from the germline V gene (reference sequence). CDR3 length equals 16 residues. The V gene lost 4 bases and the J gene lost 0 bases, with 13 bases spanning the gap. The CDR3 spells CASSTQGSVSNQPQHF. The DNA for the CDR3 is TGTGCCAGTAGTACCCAGGGGAGCGTTAGCAATCAGCCCCAGCATTTT. The full variable domain, with the rest looked up from reference TRBV19 and TRBJ1-5, is DGGITQSPKYLFRKEGQNVTLSCEQNLNHDAMYWYRQDPGQGLRLIYYSQIVNDFQKGDIAEGYSVSREKKESFPLTVTSAQKNPTAFYLCASSTQGSVSNQPQHFGDGTRLSIL.

The table lists this clone with a few counts. The chain is built from TRBV6-4 and TRBJ1-6; D gene ambiguous. Trimming stripped 3 bases from V and 10 bases from J, with 10 bases between. The CDR3 runs to 13 residues. CDR1 is MRHNA, CDR2 SNTAGT, per germline. CDR3 bases: TGTGCCAGCAGTGAATTACTAGGATCACCCCTCCACTTT. Translating gives CASSELLGSPLHF.

V and J are TRBV7-6 and TRBJ2-3; 13 positions agree with TRBD2. Trimming removed 1 base from V and 5 bases from J; junction bases left unmatched: 3. Germline lookup yields CDR1 SGHVS and CDR2 FNYEAQ. The CDR3 totals 16 residues. The CDR3 DNA follows: TGTGCCAGCAGCTTAGGAACTAGCGGGGGGGAAGATACGCAGTATTTT. Its translation: CASSLGTSGGEDTQYF.

The chain employs TRBV5-1 and TRBJ1-4; possibly TRBD1 for D (6 bases). The V and J ends lost 2 bases and 3 bases respectively, with 8 bases between them. CDR3 length equals 14 residues. Germline CDR1 and CDR2: SGHRS and YFSETQ. The CDR3 region is CASSFGQPNEKLFF. As DNA, the CDR3 is TGCGCCAGCAGCTTTGGACAGCCTAATGAAAAACTGTTTTTT. Full variable domain (rest looked up from reference TRBV5-1 and TRBJ1-4): KAGVTQTPRYLIKTRGQQVTLSCSPISGHRSVSWYQQTPGQGLQFLFEYFSETQRNKGNFPGRFSGRQFSNSRSEMNVSTLELGDSALYLCASSFGQPNEKLFFGSGTQLSVL.

The genes are TRBV7-8 and TRBJ2-1; D perhaps matches TRBD1 (5 bases). The CDR3 contains 13 residues. V lost 3 bases and J lost 6, with 9 bases in between. Germline-derived CDR1 and CDR2 are SGHVS and FQNEAQ. CDR3 in DNA: TGTGCCAGCAGCTTGGGGCAAGGCAATGAGCAGTTCTTC. It specifies CASSLGQGNEQFF.

The chain couples TRBV24-1 to TRBJ2-7; D gene ambiguous. This CDR3 is built from 12 residues. The germline V gene has CDR1 KGHDR and CDR2 SFDVKD. V gave up 8 bases and J gave up 3 bases, with 10 bases separating them. The CDR3 protein is CATTLPGYEQYF. The CDR3 DNA is TGTGCCACCACCTTGCCGGGCTACGAGCAGTACTTC.

The chain joins TRBV6-5 to TRBJ2-1, with D perhaps TRBD2 (6 bases). V was cut by 6 bases and J by 4 bases, with 7 bases left in between. The CDR3 runs 12 residues. From germline, CDR1 is MNHEY and CDR2 SVGAGI. The chain's CDR3 is CASSGRYNEQFF. For the CDR3, the DNA is TGTGCCAGCAGCGGGAGATACAATGAGCAGTTCTTC.

The chain carries TRBV4-2 and TRBJ2-3, with 7 positions matching TRBD1. There are 16 residues in the CDR3. Germline assignment: CDR1 LGHNA and CDR2 YNFKEQ. Losses at the gene ends were 3 bases for V and 6 bases for J; bases not matched to a gene: 12. The CDR3 reads CASSHTTGMGRDTQYF. As DNA, the CDR3 is TGTGCCAGCAGCCATACGACAGGGATGGGCAGGGATACGCAGTATTTT.

This clone was seen only a few times. V is TRBV6-1 and J is TRBJ1-2; D may be TRBD1 (6 bases). This CDR3 region has 15 residues. Germline CDR1 and CDR2: MNHNS and SASEGT. Trimming removed 0 bases at V and 6 bases at J, with 14 bases between. CDR3 DNA sequence: TGTGCCAGCAGTGAAGCGCTGCGGACAGCGGATGGCTACACCTTC. It encodes CASSEALRTADGYTF.

The V call is TRBV11-3, the J call TRBJ2-5; TRBD2 is a possible D gene (5 bases). The CDR3 spans 13 residues. Trimming left V 3 bases short and J 5 bases short, with 10 bases between. Germline CDR1 and CDR2: SGHNT and YENEEA. CDR3 residues: CASSFSGMETQYF. The CDR3 nucleotides are TGTGCCAGCAGCTTCTCGGGGATGGAGACCCAGTACTTC. Full variable domain (outside the CDR3, taken from reference TRBV11-3 and TRBJ2-5): EAGVVQSPRYKIIEKKQPVAFWCNPISGHNTLYWYLQNLGQGPELLIRYENEEAVDDSQLPKDRFSAERLKGVDSTLKIQPAELGDSAVYLCASSFSGMETQYFGPGTRLLVL.

The gene calls are TRBV30 and TRBJ1-1; D perhaps matches TRBD1 (6 bases). The CDR3 totals 12 residues. Germline V gives CDR1 GTSNPN, CDR2 SVGIG (reference sequence). V was shortened by 5 bases and J by 5 bases, with 12 bases between the two germline ends. CDR3: CAWAGVGTEAFF. DNA for the CDR3: TGTGCCTGGGCAGGGGTGGGTACTGAAGCTTTCTTT.

The V gene is TRBV12-5, the J gene TRBJ1-1; unclear D gene. Trimming cost V 6 bases and J 1 base, with 9 bases left between them. Germline lookup yields CDR1 LGHNT and CDR2 FRNRAP. This CDR3 contains 13 residues. Written as DNA, the CDR3 is TGTGCTAGTGGCAAGGGAGGGAACACTGAAGCTTTCTTT. Its translation: CASGKGGNTEAFF.

This clone came up a few times. The chain recombines TRBV29-1 with TRBJ2-5; D remains unclear. CDR3 length: 15 amino acids. The V gene's germline CDR1 is SQVTM and CDR2 ANQGSEA. V was clipped by 5 bases and J by 1 base, with 17 bases between them. This chain's CDR3 is CSVLLRPQAQETQYF. The CDR3 coding sequence is TGCAGCGTTTTGCTCCGGCCCCAGGCCCAAGAGACCCAGTACTTC.

This clone was seen a single time. This chain joins TRBV5-4 and TRBJ1-1; D gene uncertain. The CDR3 has 15 residues. Per the germline V gene, CDR1 is SGHNT and CDR2 is YYREEE (reference sequence). V was cut by 4 bases and J by 1 base, with 14 bases left in between. The CDR3 sequence: CASSPTTNRNTEAFF. The CDR3, as DNA: TGTGCCAGCAGCCCCACGACAAACCGGAACACTGAAGCTTTCTTT.

The chain recombines TRBV19 with TRBJ1-2; D not resolved. V was trimmed by 4 bases and J by 4 bases, leaving 4 bases between them. Germline CDR1 is LNHDA and CDR2 is SQIVND (reference sequence). This CDR3 is built from 11 residues. The CDR3 nucleotides read TGTGCCAGTAGTACCAGCTATGGCTACACCTTC. Amino acids: CASSTSYGYTF.

V is TRBV27 and J is TRBJ1-2; D remains unclear. Germline CDR1 and CDR2: MNHEY and SMNVEV (reference sequence). CDR3 size: 15 residues. Trimming stripped 5 bases from V and 0 bases from J, with 13 bases between. This CDR3 is CASSPRPWANYGYTF. As DNA, the CDR3 is TGTGCCAGCAGTCCGCGGCCTTGGGCTAACTATGGCTACACCTTC.

The rearrangement joins TRBV19 to TRBJ2-5; 9 nucleotides align to TRBD2. Unmatched junction bases numbered 12, after V lost 5 bases and J lost 5 bases. The germline V gene encodes CDR1 LNHDA and CDR2 SQIVND (reference sequence). The length of the CDR3 is 16 residues. As DNA, the CDR3 is TGTGCCAGTAGTCCCTATTGGCTAGCGGGGCGGGAGACCCAGTACTTC. Translating gives CASSPYWLAGRETQYF.

The chain has TRBV6-1 and TRBJ1-2; 7 bases map to TRBD1. This CDR3 spans 15 amino acids. The trim removed 0 bases at V and 4 bases at J, leaving 5 bases unmatched. Germline V lookup: CDR1 MNHNS, CDR2 SASEGT. The CDR3 protein is CASSEATGNLYGYTF. CDR3 bases: TGTGCCAGCAGTGAAGCGACAGGGAATCTCTATGGCTACACCTTC.

The chain uses TRBV2 and TRBJ2-7; tentative D call: TRBD2 (6 bases). The germline V and J ends were trimmed by 8 bases and 3 bases, with 11 bases remaining between them. CDR1 and CDR2 from the germline V gene are SNHLY and FYNNEI. The CDR3 covers 12 residues. The CDR3 is CASGKGGYEQYV. The CDR3 DNA follows: TGTGCCAGCGGGAAGGGAGGCTACGAGCAGTACGTC.

This chain links TRBV7-9 with TRBJ1-1, with TRBD1 identical over 11 bases. The trim removed 4 bases at V and 6 bases at J, leaving 10 bases unmatched. CDR3 length: 16 amino acids. Germline lookup yields CDR1 SEHNR and CDR2 FQNEAQ (reference sequence). DNA for the CDR3: TGTGCCAGCAGCTGGTGGACAGGGGGCGCTGAATCTGAAGCTTTCTTT. This gives the protein CASSWWTGGAESEAFF.

The genes are TRBV19 and TRBJ2-5; D gene unclear. CDR1 LNHDA and CDR2 SQIVND come from the germline V gene (reference sequence). The V end lost 3 bases, the J end lost 4 bases, and 12 bases lay between the germline ends. This CDR3 contains 14 residues. The CDR3 spells CASSIGQKRETQYF. In DNA form, the CDR3 reads TGTGCCAGTAGTATTGGTCAAAAGAGAGAGACCCAGTACTTC.

This rearrangement joins TRBV3-1 (or the pseudogene TRBV3-2) to TRBJ1-6, with 8 bases lining up with TRBD1. The CDR3 length is 18 residues. CDR1 is LGHDT and CDR2 is YNNKEL in the germline V gene (reference sequence). V dropped 1 base and J dropped 6; count of bases not matched to a gene: 11. The CDR3 DNA sequence: TGTGCCAGCAGCCAAGGAAGGACGAGGACAGGGACTAATTCACCCCTCCACTTT. Residues: CASSQGRTRTGTNSPLHF.

This chain links TRBV5-8 with TRBJ2-7; 8 nucleotides line up with TRBD2. CDR3 length equals 14 residues. Germline CDR1 is SGHTS and CDR2 is YDEGEE. V was clipped by 6 bases and J by 0 bases; unmatched bases: 5. For the CDR3, the DNA is TGTGCCAGCAAACGGGGGGGCGGCTCCTACGAGCAGTACGTC. Protein: CASKRGGGSYEQYV.

V is TRBV19 and J is TRBJ2-7, with 8 bases that match TRBD1. The germline CDR1 and CDR2 sequences are LNHDA and SQIVND (reference sequence). The junction had 1 base not matched to a gene; V was cut back by 3 bases and J by 0 bases. The CDR3 totals 14 residues. This CDR3 reads CASSMTGASYEQYF. The CDR3, as DNA: TGTGCCAGTAGTATGACAGGGGCCTCCTACGAGCAGTACTTC.

The rearrangement joins TRBV28 to TRBJ2-3, with D possibly TRBD1 on 6 matching bases. The germline V gene encodes CDR1 MDHEN and CDR2 SYDVKM. This CDR3 is 15 amino acids long. V was shortened by 4 bases and J by 3 bases, with 14 bases between the two germline ends. This CDR3 is CASSSAAQGTDTQYF. The CDR3, as DNA: TGTGCCAGCAGTTCAGCGGCACAGGGAACAGATACGCAGTATTTT.